Listed below are T cell receptor beta chains from one sample, sequenced in a study of OX40 agonist ivuxolimab in advanced cancers. The table came from immunoSEQ multiplex PCR; TCRdb's copy has only in-frame clones and leaves some out. The sample has 60,000 to 80,000 clones; roughly 82% are singletons. Sequenced here: CD4+ or CD8+ T cells sorted from blood, sampled in a trial of the OX40 agonist ivuxolimab. These receptors all stem from an adult with an advanced solid tumor such as melanoma, head and neck, liver or kidney cancer. CDR3s include the opening cysteine and the closing phenylalanine or tryptophan.

v_gene: TRBV10-3
j_gene: TRBJ1-5
CDR3aa: CAISESLGTGIIQPQHF

v_gene: TRBV5-1
j_gene: TRBJ2-3
CDR3aa: CASSSQVSSGTDTQYF

v_gene: TRBV4-1
j_gene: TRBJ1-2
CDR3aa: CASSQDFGGYGYTF

v_gene: TRBV5-6
j_gene: TRBJ2-3
CDR3aa: CANSPGLRTDTQYF

v_gene: TRBV2
j_gene: TRBJ1-1
CDR3aa: CASSQENTEAFF

v_gene: TRBV7-2
j_gene: TRBJ2-5
CDR3aa: CASSLAQDTRGTQYF

v_gene: TRBV10-3
j_gene: TRBJ2-7
CDR3aa: CAISGDTKPYEQYF

v_gene: TRBV9
j_gene: TRBJ2-3
CDR3aa: CASSVEGRRSDTQYF

v_gene: TRBV18
j_gene: TRBJ2-1
CDR3aa: CASSRGLNQNNEQFF

v_gene: TRBV7-9
j_gene: TRBJ2-3
CDR3aa: CASILSARGRADTQYF

v_gene: TRBV19
j_gene: TRBJ1-6
CDR3aa: CASSPWQGARDSPLHF

v_gene: TRBV5-8
j_gene: TRBJ2-3
CDR3aa: CASSSGLERSDTQYF

v_gene: TRBV6-5
j_gene: TRBJ1-2
CDR3aa: CASRTGIHYGYTF

v_gene: TRBV4-3
j_gene: TRBJ2-3
CDR3aa: CASSQDRSGGGDTQYF

v_gene: TRBV5-1
j_gene: TRBJ1-4
CDR3aa: CASSLDTGLDEKLFF

v_gene: TRBV5-4
j_gene: TRBJ1-4
CDR3aa: CASSQVQGRNEKLFF